Presented here are 13 T cell receptor beta chains from one specimen sequenced in a study of CD8 T cells in ankylosing spondylitis. TCRdb fed the 5' RACE reads into MiXCR, producing one record per CDR3 protein. The data contain 200,000 to 300,000 distinct CDR3 sequences, 8.6% of them singletons. Source material: blood, either unsorted or a sorted T cell fraction (not recorded which). The receptors were sampled from a male donor with ankylosing spondylitis or in good health (not recorded which).

Ten or more counts support this clonotype. The gene calls are TRBV12-3 or TRBV12-4 and TRBJ1-5; TRBD1 agrees at 8 bases. The J segment lost 6 bases and the V segment lost 3 bases, leaving 4 bases of the junction unmatched. The CDR3 has 14 residues. CDR3 sequence: CASSFQGATQPQHF. For the CDR3, the DNA is TGTGCCAGCAGTTTTCAGGGGGCAACTCAGCCCCAGCATTTT.

In its sample, this clonotype was seen many times. This chain connects TRBV12-3 or TRBV12-4 to TRBJ2-3; 11 bases are a match to TRBD1. The CDR3 is 14 amino acids. With V trimmed by 7 bases and J by 8 bases, 8 bases remained unmatched. The CDR3 DNA reads as TGTGCCAGCATTCTAAGGACAGGGGGCGGTACGCAGTATTTT. It encodes CASILRTGGGTQYF.

CDR3 amino acids: CASSKDRDLEGDVFLDTQYF. The CDR3 coding sequence is TGTGCCAGCAGCAAAGATCGGGATTTAGAGGGGGATGTGTTCCTGGATACGCAGTATTTT. V gene TRBV21-1 combines with J gene TRBJ2-3; the table's D call TRBD1 went unverified against the DNA. TRBV21-1 is classified as a pseudogene. The CDR3 runs to 20 residues.

This clonotype showed up just a few times. The chain uses TRBV20-1 and TRBJ1-1; D is possibly TRBD1 (5 bases). The CDR3 contains 15 residues. CDR1 and CDR2 from the germline V gene are DFQATT and SNEGSKA (reference sequence). V lost 6 bases to trimming and J lost 4 bases, with 21 bases between them. This chain's CDR3 is CSAIDVGGRGTEAFF. The CDR3, as DNA: TGCAGTGCCATCGATGTGGGGGGACGGGGCACTGAAGCTTTCTTT.

This clonotype was detected a few times. At one end the junction does not follow the germline gene, possibly because of a read error. The rearrangement uses TRBV4-3 and TRBJ1-1; 9 nucleotides match TRBD1. The CDR3 loop spans 16 amino acids. Germline V gene sequence: CDR1 LGHNA, CDR2 YSLEER. CDR3 loop: CASSQELGQGPMGLLF. In DNA, the CDR3 is TGCGCCAGCAGCCAAGAATTGGGACAGGGTCCCATGGGATTGCTCTTT.

This clonotype occurred many times. The chain joins TRBV7-2 to TRBJ1-4; D might be TRBD1 (6 bases). Germline-derived CDR1 and CDR2 are SGHTA and FQGNSA. The CDR3 has 14 residues. Trimming stripped 5 bases from V and 2 bases from J, with 9 bases between. In DNA, the CDR3 is TGTGCCAGCAGCCCCGGACAGACTAATGAAAAACTGTTTTTT. Amino acids: CASSPGQTNEKLFF.

This clonotype was seen ten or more times. The chain employs TRBV6-2 or TRBV6-3 and TRBJ1-5; D gene unclear. Germline CDR1 reads MNHEY; CDR2 reads SVGEGT. V lost 7 bases to trimming and J lost 9 bases, with 19 bases between them. This CDR3 comprises 14 residues. The DNA of the CDR3 is TGTGCCAGCAACACCCACCGGGGTCGAGCGCCCCAGCATTTT. Protein product: CASNTHRGRAPQHF.

Turning to this clonotype: A single base separates this from a much larger clone, so it may be a read error. The V and J genes are TRBV20-1 and TRBJ2-3; 9 bases agree with TRBD2. The CDR3 runs to 17 residues. Germline-derived CDR1 and CDR2 are DFQATT and SNEGSKA (reference sequence). The CDR3 region has the DNA TGCTGTGCTAGAGTGGGTACTAGCGGGTCTTCTTCAGATACGCAGTATTTT. It codes for CCARVGTSGSSSDTQYF.

Ten or more counts support this clonotype. The rearrangement joins TRBV14 to TRBJ1-3; no clear D gene. CDR1 and CDR2 (germline): SGHDN, FVKESK. The CDR3 is 15 residues long. V lost 1 base and J lost 0, with 7 bases in between. The CDR3: CASSQGILSGNTIYF. CDR3 in DNA: TGTGCCAGCAGCCAAGGGATACTCTCTGGAAACACCATATATTTT.

This clonotype was detected ten times or more. CDR3 coding DNA: TGCGCCAGCAGCCCTGTAATGAACACTGAAGCTTTCTTT. It translates to CASSPVMNTEAFF. V and J are TRBV5-1 and TRBJ1-1; D is uncertain. CDR3 length: 13 residues. Germline CDR1 is SGHRS and CDR2 is YFSETQ. V was pared by 4 bases and J by 0 bases, with 7 bases between.

The sample holds many counts of this clonotype. The V gene is TRBV5-1, the J gene TRBJ2-1; 7 positions agree with TRBD2. CDR1 SGHRS and CDR2 YFSETQ come from the germline V gene. CDR3 length: 18 residues. V was pared by 3 bases and J by 0 bases, with 12 bases of the junction left unmatched. In DNA, the CDR3 is TGCGCCAGCAGCTACGGGAGTAGCGGGTTGAGCTCCTACAATGAGCAGTTCTTC. It specifies CASSYGSSGLSSYNEQFF.

The chain links TRBV5-1 to TRBJ2-1; the match to TRBD2 covers 14 bases. The germline gives CDR1 SGHRS, CDR2 YFSETQ. The CDR3 sequence is 15 residues long. The V and J ends lost 10 bases and 6 bases, in that order; junction bases with no gene match: 9. The CDR3 bases are TGCGCCTCTGGGACTAGCGGGAGAAGGGGCAATGAGCAGTTCTTC. This gives the protein CASGTSGRRGNEQFF.

This clonotype has a count of ten or more. This sequence joins TRBV5-1 and TRBJ1-5, with a tentative D call TRBD1 (5 bases). The germline V gene has CDR1 SGHRS and CDR2 YFSETQ. Trimming pared 0 bases from V and 8 bases from J, leaving 12 bases between. This CDR3 is built from 14 residues. The CDR3 sequence is CASSLDGAGKPQHF. Here the CDR3 DNA reads TGCGCCAGCAGCTTGGATGGGGCCGGGAAGCCCCAGCATTTT.